This T cell receptor beta chain was identified during a study of tumor-infiltrating lymphocytes in localized non-small cell lung cancer. As regards this clone: What it binds is not known.

Whole-study findings and limits: Only some patients had TCR sequencing, depending on available tissue.

Generated by immunoSEQ multiplex PCR, the TCRdb table keeps only in-frame clones and is missing some. Counted here are about 16,000 clones, roughly 69% occurring once; the ten biggest clones make up around 6.3%. Sequencing used lung tumor tissue. This sequence originates from a human donor with non-small cell lung cancer.

CDR3: CATSSQQGKDSPLHF. CDR3 bases: TGTGCCACCAGCAGCCAACAGGGGAAAGACTCACCCCTCCACTTT. The chain recombines TRBV15 with TRBJ1-6; TRBD1 matches at 7 bases. Germline V gene sequence: CDR1 LNHNV, CDR2 YYDKDF (reference sequence). This CDR3 comprises 15 residues. Trimming removed 3 bases from V and 10 bases from J; junction bases left unmatched: 9. The whole variable domain, remainder taken from reference TRBV15 and TRBJ1-6, is DAMVIQNPRYQVTQFGKPVTLSCSQTLNHNVMYWYQQKSSQAPKLLFHYYDKDFNNEADTPDNFQSRRPNTSFCFLDIRSPGLGDTAMYLCATSSQQGKDSPLHFGNGTRLTVT.